Below, 17 T cell receptor beta chains from the same sample are listed, as sequenced in a study of T-cell reconstitution after alpha-beta-depleted transplantation in children. It was with unique molecular identifiers that the TCRbeta library was prepared. From the PCR reads, TCRdb called clonotypes with MiXCR, one entry per CDR3 protein. Among over 90,000 distinct CDR3 sequences, approximately 5.4% were seen once, and the ten largest hold roughly 5.5%. Sequencing was performed on PBMCs, mostly from graft donor cells, taken 60 days after TCRalphabeta/CD19-depleted stem cell transplant. The receptors stem from a female patient aged 2-10 years who had a stem cell transplant for Fanconi anemia, so the T cells may come from the graft donor.

This clonotype was detected many times. The rearrangement links TRBV5-1 to TRBJ2-1; tentatively, D is TRBD1 (5 bases). Germline CDR1 reads SGHRS; CDR2 reads YFSETQ. V was cut by 4 bases and J by 9 bases, with 20 bases left in between. This CDR3 has 15 residues. This CDR3 is CASSEGVPVRSEQFF. CDR3 DNA: TGCGCCAGCAGCGAAGGGGTTCCGGTACGTAGTGAGCAGTTCTTC.

The sample holds many counts of this clonotype. The chain joins TRBV12-3 or TRBV12-4 to TRBJ2-2; 7 positions agree with TRBD2. The CDR3 sequence is 14 residues long. Trimming at V came to 6 bases and at J to 4 bases, leaving 5 bases not matched to a gene. In DNA, the CDR3 is TGTGCCAGCAGCCCGGGAGGAGGCACCGGGGAGCTGTTTTTT. The encoded protein is CASSPGGGTGELFF.

The table lists this clonotype with a few counts. The chain has TRBV9 and TRBJ2-5; D might be TRBD2 (5 bases). Germline V gene data show CDR1 as SGDLS and CDR2 as YYNGEE. V was shortened by 1 base and J by 5 bases, with 15 bases between the two germline ends. The CDR3 loop spans 15 amino acids. CDR3 residues: CASSVNGKSRETQYF. CDR3 coding DNA: TGTGCCAGCAGCGTAAACGGGAAGAGTCGGGAGACCCAGTACTTC.

This clonotype was seen repeatedly, ten times or more. The chain couples TRBV3-1 to TRBJ2-7; a weak D match, TRBD2 (6 bases). Trimming pared 4 bases from V and 6 bases from J, leaving 16 bases between. The V gene's germline CDR1 is LGHDT and CDR2 YNNKEL (reference sequence). CDR3 length: 14 amino acids. For the CDR3, the DNA is TGTGCCAGCAGCCTTCTCCCCGGAGCGGGCGAGCAGTACTTC. It yields the protein CASSLLPGAGEQYF.

This clonotype was found many times. The gene calls are TRBV13 and TRBJ2-1; 14 nucleotides line up with TRBD2. Looked up from germline, CDR1 is PRHDT and CDR2 is FYEKMQ (reference sequence). Losses at the gene ends were 5 bases for V and 13 bases for J; bases not matched to a gene: 28. The CDR3 totals 21 residues. CDR3 residues: CASSRPTRTSGRIPYPRSQFF. DNA of the CDR3: TGTGCCAGCAGCAGACCTACCAGGACTAGCGGGAGGATCCCCTATCCCAGAAGCCAGTTCTTC. The variable domain in full, completed from reference TRBV13 and TRBJ2-1, reads AAGVIQSPRHLIKEKRETATLKCYPIPRHDTVYWYQQGPGQDPQFLISFYEKMQSDKGSIPDRFSAQQFSDYHSELNMSSLELGDSALYFCASSRPTRTSGRIPYPRSQFFGPGTRLTVL.

At least ten counts were recorded for this clonotype. This chain joins TRBV29-1 and TRBJ2-3; no reliable D call. The CDR3 sequence is 10 residues long. Trimming shortened V by 4 bases and J by 1 base, and 0 bases separated the two germline ends. CDR1 and CDR2 from the germline V gene are SQVTM and ANQGSEA. This CDR3 reads CSVGTDTQYF. The CDR3 DNA sequence: TGCAGCGTTGGCACAGATACGCAGTATTTT.

In its sample, this clonotype was seen many times. The chain is built from TRBV29-1 and TRBJ2-2; D is tentatively TRBD1 or TRBD2 (5 bases each). The CDR3 runs 13 residues. V dropped 3 bases and J dropped 3 bases, with 8 bases sitting between them. The germline V gene encodes CDR1 SQVTM and CDR2 ANQGSEA. CDR3 DNA: TGCAGCGTTGAGACGGGGCACACCGGGGAGCTGTTTTTT. Protein: CSVETGHTGELFF.

Ten or more counts support this clonotype. The chain uses TRBV29-1 and TRBJ2-7; D perhaps matches TRBD1 (5 bases). The CDR3 length is 14 residues. Germline CDR1 SQVTM, CDR2 ANQGSEA. V dropped 2 bases and J dropped 0 bases, with 11 bases sitting between them. The CDR3 nucleotides read TGCAGCGTTGAAATGGACACTACCTCCTACGAGCAGTACTTC. Its protein product is CSVEMDTTSYEQYF.

This chain uses TRBV7-3 with TRBJ2-3; the D gene is possibly TRBD2 (5 bases). The CDR3 sequence is 13 residues long. Trimming removed 6 bases at V and 2 bases at J, with 9 bases between. The germline gives CDR1 SGHTA, CDR2 FQGTGA. The CDR3 DNA reads as TGTGCCAGCAGTCCGGGGTCCACAGATACGCAGTATTTT. Its translation: CASSPGSTDTQYF.

This clonotype was detected many times. In DNA form, the CDR3 reads TGTGCCAGCTCCCCCGCGGATCGGACCGCAGATACGCAGTATTTT. Translated: CASSPADRTADTQYF. The chain recombines TRBV18 with TRBJ2-3; D gene uncertain. CDR3 size: 15 residues. Germline CDR1 and CDR2: KGHSH and LQKENI. V shed 6 bases and J shed 4 bases, with 17 bases lying between them.

This clonotype has a count of ten or more. The CDR3 region has the DNA TGTGCCAGCAGTCTCCCGGGTCACAGGAGTTCCTACAATGAGCAGTTCTTC. Translation: CASSLPGHRSSYNEQFF. The chain couples TRBV28 to TRBJ2-1; D possibly corresponds to TRBD1 (5 bases). V was clipped by 5 bases and J by 1 base, with 18 bases between them. Germline V lookup: CDR1 MDHEN, CDR2 SYDVKM. The CDR3 runs 17 residues. Supplemented by reference TRBV28 and TRBJ2-1, the full variable domain reads DVKVTQSSRYLVKRTGEKVFLECVQDMDHENMFWYRQDPGLGLRLIYFSYDVKMKEKGDIPEGYSVSREKKERFSLILESASTNQTSMYLCASSLPGHRSSYNEQFFGPGTRLTVL.

This clonotype was recorded at least ten times. V gene TRBV7-3 combines with J gene TRBJ2-2; D gene uncertain. Germline V gives CDR1 SGHTA, CDR2 FQGTGA. This CDR3 contains 14 residues. Deletions cut 5 bases from V and 2 bases from J, with 9 bases between. For the CDR3, the DNA is TGTGCCAGCAGCCAAACCCTAAACACCGGGGAGCTGTTTTTT. Encoded protein: CASSQTLNTGELFF.

The chain carries TRBV12-5 and TRBJ2-3, with no clear D. V shed 7 bases and J shed 2 bases, with 16 bases lying between them. Germline V gene lookup returns CDR1 LGHNT and CDR2 FRNRAP. The CDR3 covers 15 residues. The CDR3 region is CASARLGFPTDTQYF. CDR3 bases: TGTGCTAGTGCCCGCCTGGGTTTCCCCACAGATACGCAGTATTTT. Full variable domain (missing parts from reference TRBV12-5 and TRBJ2-3): DARVTQTPRHKVTEMGQEVTMRCQPILGHNTVFWYRQTMMQGLELLAYFRNRAPLDDSGMPKDRFSAEMPDATLATLKIQPSEPRDSAVYFCASARLGFPTDTQYFGPGTRLTVL.

The V gene is TRBV6-5, the J gene TRBJ1-2; a weak D match, TRBD1 (6 bases). V lost 2 bases and J lost 2, with 12 bases in between. The germline CDR1 and CDR2 sequences are MNHEY and SVGAGI. The CDR3 totals 15 residues. In DNA, the CDR3 is TGTGCCAGCAGTTACGCGGGGGGCTGGAACTATGGCTACACCTTC. It yields the protein CASSYAGGWNYGYTF.

This clonotype has only a few counts. CDR3 sequence reads: CASSVGLAGYTDTQYF. In nucleotides, the CDR3 is TGTGCCAGCAGCGTCGGACTAGCGGGGTATACAGATACGCAGTATTTT. The chain has TRBV9 and TRBJ2-3; 12 positions match TRBD2. In germline, CDR1 is SGDLS, CDR2 YYNGEE. The V segment lost 2 bases and the J segment 3 bases; nucleotides outside the gene matches: 4. The CDR3 totals 16 residues.

The J gene is TRBJ1-1, the V gene TRBV11-3; TRBD1 matches 7 bases. Germline loops: CDR1 SGHNT, CDR2 YENEEA. The CDR3 has 12 amino acids. Trimming took 5 bases from V and 11 from J; bases not matched to a gene: 8. The CDR3 loop reads CASSPRTGEAFF. The CDR3 DNA reads as TGTGCCAGCAGCCCGCGGACAGGAGAGGCTTTCTTT.

This clonotype was found many times. This chain links TRBV28 with TRBJ2-7, with TRBD2 identical over 8 bases. Trimming took 6 bases from V and 4 from J; bases not matched to a gene: 14. This CDR3 region has 16 residues. Germline lookup yields CDR1 MDHEN and CDR2 SYDVKM. The chain's CDR3 is CASRVTGLGDGYEQYF. Here the CDR3 DNA reads TGTGCCAGCAGAGTTACGGGACTAGGGGACGGTTACGAGCAGTACTTC.